This TCR beta chain was observed in a study of blood T cells in healthy people across ages (dated by TCRdb to about 2015). For context, the study as a whole: In model experiments, template switching captured roughly one uniquely barcoded TCR beta cDNA molecule for every two T cells. Age-related changes in TCR beta repertoire diversity were measured in the study by deep sequencing normalized with unique cDNA molecular identifiers. Donors were grouped into four age groups: young (average approximately 15 years), middle-aged (about 40), aged (roughly 67) and long-lived (over 80). Donors of different ages were randomly distributed across sequencing lanes to avoid experimental bias. For two donors (one aged 18 to 29 and one aged 80 or older), the study analyzed two additional independent replicas of 1 million unique cDNA reads from the same blood draw.

In this sample, this clonotype turned up many times. There is no known antigen for this receptor. No per-base quality is available; no much larger clone lies one base away. Study-level results and caveats: Estimates of total diversity based on one million sequenced T cells were considered lower bounds and underestimates. Bulk unsorted PBMC profiling prevented conclusive comparison of naive and antigen-experienced compartments. Donor CMV infection status was unknown, potentially confounding age-related changes in expanded clonotypes. Observed TCR beta diversity per million T cells fell roughly linearly with age, and a significant reduction was already apparent by age approximately 40. A strong correlation was found between observed TCR beta diversity and the percentage of naive T cells measured by flow cytometry. Compared with the aged group, more naive CD4+ T cells, fewer expanded clones and increased TCR diversity were shown by the long-lived group, suggesting age selection.

The donors were 40 or so Caucasian individuals from Russia, aged roughly 6 to 100 years, who were systemically healthy. Ten milliliters of peripheral blood were collected from each donor into EDTA-treated Vacutainer tubes. Ficoll-Paque density-gradient centrifugation was used to isolate PBMCs, with at least 6 million per sample. Trizol reagent was used to extract total RNA from the PBMCs, yielding at least 6 micrograms per sample. The percentages of naive CD45RAhigh/CD27high T cells were determined by flow cytometry on a PBMC aliquot from every donor. From its cysteine to its phenylalanine, the CDR3 spans 15 amino acids. Only CDR3 DNA is held: 45 bases, read in frame from base 1. CDR1 is given as SGHTA and CDR2 as FQGNSA, both from the germline V gene. Trimming accounts for 1 base at V and 4 bases at J, while the number of junction bases matched to no gene is 1. The receptor library was made with 5' RACE. These reads were obtained on an Illumina HiSeq 2500. A second PCR of roughly 6 to 12 cycles was run with a J-beta primer mix and a sample-barcoded 5' primer. A template-switch 5' adaptor carrying 12 random nucleotides introduced a unique molecular identifier onto each TCR beta cDNA molecule. Each sample yielded at least 2.5 million CDR3-containing paired-end reads. All of the RNA was converted into first-strand cDNA using the Mint cDNA synthesis kit, with a TRBC-specific oligonucleotide serving as the primer. All cDNA was treated with uracil-DNA glycosylase and then went through a first 18-cycle PCR with the universal primers M1SS and BC2_uni_R. In the original analysis: Normalization of each sample was performed by random selection of 1 million high-quality reads, each carrying a distinct molecular identifier. Instead of being binned into consensus sequences, reads with shared molecular identifiers were discarded. MiTCR, with a Q25 quality threshold and the strictest error-elimination algorithm, was used for CDR3 identification, clonotype clustering and error correction. Lower-bound total TCR beta diversity was estimated with a nonparametric unseen species model using Euler transformation. The public reads were reprocessed in TCRdb via fastp at Q25 and MiXCR, keeping in-frame beta chains. One record per CDR3 amino acid sequence lists the most common genes and DNA. It is TCRdb's table, rather than the study itself, that gives the V and J calls and clone size. This sample gives some 710,000 distinct CDR3 sequences in total; about 42% of them show up just once. The ten largest account for roughly 20% of the sample.

Sequenced sample: blood. This chain joins TRBV7-2 to TRBJ2-1, with TRBD2 identical over 10 junction bases. The source of this sequence is an elderly man in good health. The CDR3 sequence is CASSLVAGGYNEQFF. The nucleotide sequence reads as follows: TGTGCCAGCAGCTTAGTAGCGGGAGGATACAATGAGCAGTTCTTC.